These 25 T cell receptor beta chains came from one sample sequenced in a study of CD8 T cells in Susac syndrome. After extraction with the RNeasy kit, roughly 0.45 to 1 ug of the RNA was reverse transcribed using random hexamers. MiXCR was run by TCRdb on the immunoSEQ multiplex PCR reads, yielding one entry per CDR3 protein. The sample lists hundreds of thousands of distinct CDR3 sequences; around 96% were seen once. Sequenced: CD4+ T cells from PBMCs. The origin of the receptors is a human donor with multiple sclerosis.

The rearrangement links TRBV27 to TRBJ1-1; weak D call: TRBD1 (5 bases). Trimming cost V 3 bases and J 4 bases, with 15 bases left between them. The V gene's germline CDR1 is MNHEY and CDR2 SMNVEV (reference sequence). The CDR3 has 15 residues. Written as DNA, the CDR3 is TGTGCCAGCAGTTTTCACCTCTTGGGGACCACTGAAGCTTTCTTT. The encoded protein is CASSFHLLGTTEAFF.

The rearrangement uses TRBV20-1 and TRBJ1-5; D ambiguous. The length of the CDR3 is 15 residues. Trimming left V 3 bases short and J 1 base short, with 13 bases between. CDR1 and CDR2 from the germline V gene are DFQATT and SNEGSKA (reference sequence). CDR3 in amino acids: CSARTTMGSNQPQHF. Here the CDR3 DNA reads TGCAGTGCTAGGACCACAATGGGGAGCAATCAGCCCCAGCATTTT.

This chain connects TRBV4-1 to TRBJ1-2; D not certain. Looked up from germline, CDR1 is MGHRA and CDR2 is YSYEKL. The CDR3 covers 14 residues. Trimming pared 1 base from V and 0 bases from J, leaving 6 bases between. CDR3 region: CASSQAISNYGYTF. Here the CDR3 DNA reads TGCGCCAGCAGCCAAGCAATATCTAACTATGGCTACACCTTC.

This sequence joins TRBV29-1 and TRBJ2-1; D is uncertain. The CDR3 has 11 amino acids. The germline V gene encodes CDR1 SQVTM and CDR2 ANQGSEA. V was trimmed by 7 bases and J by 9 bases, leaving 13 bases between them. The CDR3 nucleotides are TGCAGCGCCACCCTAAGTAGTGAGCAGTTCTTC. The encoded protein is CSATLSSEQFF.

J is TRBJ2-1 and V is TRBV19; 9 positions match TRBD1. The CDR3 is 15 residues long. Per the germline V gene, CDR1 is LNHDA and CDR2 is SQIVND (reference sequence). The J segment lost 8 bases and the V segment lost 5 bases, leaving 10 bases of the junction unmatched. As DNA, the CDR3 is TGTGCCAGTAGTGACCTGGGACAGGGAGAGGATGAGCAGTTCTTC. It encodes CASSDLGQGEDEQFF.

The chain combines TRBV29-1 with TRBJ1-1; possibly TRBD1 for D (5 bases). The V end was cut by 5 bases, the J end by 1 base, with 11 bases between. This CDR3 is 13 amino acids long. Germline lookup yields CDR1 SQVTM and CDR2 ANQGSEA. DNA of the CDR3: TGCAGCGTTCGATCAGGGCGGAACACTGAAGCTTTCTTT. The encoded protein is CSVRSGRNTEAFF.

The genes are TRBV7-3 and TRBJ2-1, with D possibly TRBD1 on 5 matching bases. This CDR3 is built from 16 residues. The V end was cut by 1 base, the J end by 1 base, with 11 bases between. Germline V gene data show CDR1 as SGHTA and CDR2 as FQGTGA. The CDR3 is CASSLRGVVSYNEQFF. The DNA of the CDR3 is TGTGCCAGCAGCTTAAGGGGCGTGGTGTCCTACAATGAGCAGTTCTTC.

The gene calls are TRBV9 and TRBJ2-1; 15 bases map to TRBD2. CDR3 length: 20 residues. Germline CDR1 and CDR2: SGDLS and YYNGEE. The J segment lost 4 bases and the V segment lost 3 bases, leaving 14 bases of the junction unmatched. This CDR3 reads CASSEGLAGGDARWYNEQFF. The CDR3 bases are TGTGCCAGCAGCGAGGGACTAGCGGGGGGAGATGCCAGGTGGTACAATGAGCAGTTCTTC.

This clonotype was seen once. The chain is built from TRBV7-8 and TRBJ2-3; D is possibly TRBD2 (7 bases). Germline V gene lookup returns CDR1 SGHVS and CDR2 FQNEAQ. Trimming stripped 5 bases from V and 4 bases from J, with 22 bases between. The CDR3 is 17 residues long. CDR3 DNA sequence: TGTGCCAGCAGCCTCGCCCGGTGGCCGGGGGGCCCAGATACGCAGTATTTT. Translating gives CASSLARWPGGPDTQYF.

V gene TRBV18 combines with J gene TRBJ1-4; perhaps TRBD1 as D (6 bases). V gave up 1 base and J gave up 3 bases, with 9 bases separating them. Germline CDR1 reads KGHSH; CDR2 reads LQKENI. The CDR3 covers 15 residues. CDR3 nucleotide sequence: TGTGCCAGCTCACCACAATCAGGGGCTAATGAAAAACTGTTTTTT. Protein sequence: CASSPQSGANEKLFF.

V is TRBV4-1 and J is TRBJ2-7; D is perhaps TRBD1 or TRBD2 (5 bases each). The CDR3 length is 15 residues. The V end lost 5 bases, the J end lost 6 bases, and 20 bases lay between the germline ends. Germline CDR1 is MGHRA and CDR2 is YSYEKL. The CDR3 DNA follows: TGCGCCAGCAGCTTATTAAGTGGGGGTTTAGGCGAGCAGTACTTC. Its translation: CASSLLSGGLGEQYF.

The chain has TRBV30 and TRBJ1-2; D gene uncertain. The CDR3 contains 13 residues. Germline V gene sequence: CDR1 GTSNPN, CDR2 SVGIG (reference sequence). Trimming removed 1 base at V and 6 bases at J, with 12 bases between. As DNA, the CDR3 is TGTGCCTGGAGTGCACACCGGCGAGATGGCTACACCTTC. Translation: CAWSAHRRDGYTF.

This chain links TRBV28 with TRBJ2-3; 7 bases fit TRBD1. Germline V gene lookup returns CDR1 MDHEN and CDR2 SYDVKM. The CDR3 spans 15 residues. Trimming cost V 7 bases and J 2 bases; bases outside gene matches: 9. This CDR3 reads CASKQGLLATDTQYF. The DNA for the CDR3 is TGTGCCAGCAAACAGGGGTTATTGGCCACAGATACGCAGTATTTT.

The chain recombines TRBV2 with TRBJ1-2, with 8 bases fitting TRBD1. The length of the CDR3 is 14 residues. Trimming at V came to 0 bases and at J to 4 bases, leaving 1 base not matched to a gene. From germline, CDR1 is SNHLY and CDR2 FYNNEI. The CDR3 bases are TGTGCCAGCAGTGAAGCGGACAGGGTCTATGGCTACACCTTC. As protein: CASSEADRVYGYTF. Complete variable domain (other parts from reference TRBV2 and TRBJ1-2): EPEVTQTPSHQVTQMGQEVILRCVPISNHLYFYWYRQILGQKVEFLVSFYNNEISEKSEIFDDQFSVERPDGSNFTLKIRSTKLEDSAMYFCASSEADRVYGYTFGSGTRLTVV.

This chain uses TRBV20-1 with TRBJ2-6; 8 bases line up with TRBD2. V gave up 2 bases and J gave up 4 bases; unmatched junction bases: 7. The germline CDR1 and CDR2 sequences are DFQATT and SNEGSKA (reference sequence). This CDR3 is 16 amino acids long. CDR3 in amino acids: CSARPGGFLGANVLTF. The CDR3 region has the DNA TGCAGTGCTAGACCGGGAGGGTTCTTAGGGGCCAACGTCCTGACTTTC.

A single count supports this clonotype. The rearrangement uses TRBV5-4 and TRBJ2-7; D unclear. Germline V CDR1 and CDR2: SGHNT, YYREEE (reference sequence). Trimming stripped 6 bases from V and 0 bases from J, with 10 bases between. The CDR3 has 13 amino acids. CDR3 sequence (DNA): TGTGCCAGCATGGAGCGAGGCTCCTACGAGCAGTACTTC. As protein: CASMERGSYEQYF.

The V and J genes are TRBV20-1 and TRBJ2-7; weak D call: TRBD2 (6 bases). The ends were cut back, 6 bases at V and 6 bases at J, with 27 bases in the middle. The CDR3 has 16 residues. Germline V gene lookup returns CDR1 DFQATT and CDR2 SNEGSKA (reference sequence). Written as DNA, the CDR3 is TGCAGTGCACAAACCTCCTTCCGCGGGACCCCGTTCGAGCAGTACTTC. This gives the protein CSAQTSFRGTPFEQYF.

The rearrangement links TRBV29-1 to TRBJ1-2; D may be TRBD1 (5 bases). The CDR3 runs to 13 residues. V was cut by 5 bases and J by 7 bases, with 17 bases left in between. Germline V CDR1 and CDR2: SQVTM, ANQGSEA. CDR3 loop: CSVYGAPSGGYTF. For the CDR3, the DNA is TGCAGCGTTTACGGGGCCCCATCGGGTGGCTACACCTTC.

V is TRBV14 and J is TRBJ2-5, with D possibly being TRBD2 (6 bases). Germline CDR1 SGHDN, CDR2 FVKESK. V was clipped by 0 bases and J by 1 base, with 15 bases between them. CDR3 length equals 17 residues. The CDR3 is CASSQDRVTSFQETQYF. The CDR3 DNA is TGTGCCAGCAGCCAAGATCGCGTTACTAGCTTCCAAGAGACCCAGTACTTC.

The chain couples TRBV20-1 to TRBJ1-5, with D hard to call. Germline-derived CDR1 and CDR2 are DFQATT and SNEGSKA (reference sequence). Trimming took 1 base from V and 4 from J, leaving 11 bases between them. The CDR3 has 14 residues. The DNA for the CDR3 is TGCAGTGCTAGAGTGGGATTGGGGAATCAGCCCCAGCATTTT. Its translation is CSARVGLGNQPQHF.

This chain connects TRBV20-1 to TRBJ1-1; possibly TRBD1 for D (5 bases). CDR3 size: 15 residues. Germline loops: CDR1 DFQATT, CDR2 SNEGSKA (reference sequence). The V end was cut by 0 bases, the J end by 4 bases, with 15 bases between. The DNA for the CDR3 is TGCAGTGCTAGAGATGCCGGGACGGGGACCACTGAAGCTTTCTTT. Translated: CSARDAGTGTTEAFF.

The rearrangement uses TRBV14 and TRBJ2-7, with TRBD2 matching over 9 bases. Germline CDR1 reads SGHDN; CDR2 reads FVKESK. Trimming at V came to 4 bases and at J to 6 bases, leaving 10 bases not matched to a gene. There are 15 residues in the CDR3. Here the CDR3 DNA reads TGTGCCAGCAGCCTCTTCGCGGGAGGGCCCCGCGAGCAGTACTTC. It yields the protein CASSLFAGGPREQYF.

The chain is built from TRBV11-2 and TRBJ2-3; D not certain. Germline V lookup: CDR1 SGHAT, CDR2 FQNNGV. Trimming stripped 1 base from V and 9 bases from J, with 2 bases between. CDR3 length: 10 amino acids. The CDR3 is CASSLATQYF. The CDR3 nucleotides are TGTGCCAGCAGCTTAGCAACGCAGTATTTT.

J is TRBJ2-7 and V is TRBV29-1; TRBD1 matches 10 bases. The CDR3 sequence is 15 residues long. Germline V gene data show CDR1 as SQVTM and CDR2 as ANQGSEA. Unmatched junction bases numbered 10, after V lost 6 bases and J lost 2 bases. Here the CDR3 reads CSVAIDRGRTYEQYF. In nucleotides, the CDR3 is TGCAGCGTAGCAATAGACAGGGGGCGCACCTACGAGCAGTACTTC.

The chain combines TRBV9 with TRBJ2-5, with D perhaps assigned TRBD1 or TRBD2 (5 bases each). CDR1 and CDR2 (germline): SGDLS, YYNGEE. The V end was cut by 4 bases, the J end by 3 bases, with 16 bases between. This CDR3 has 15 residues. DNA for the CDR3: TGTGCCAGCAGCCTCCGAGGGGTGCCGGAAGAGACCCAGTACTTC. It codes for CASSLRGVPEETQYF.